This T cell receptor (beta chain) was found in a study of T cell repertoires in cytomegalovirus infection. Study background: CMV infection plus the matching HLA type was flagged by public TCR beta signatures. Study-wide results and limits: HLA-C-restricted CMV clonotypes gave the most frequent clonotype in two of eight donors.

The germline gives CDR1 SGHVS, CDR2 FNYEAQ. With 2 bases removed from V and 4 bases from J, the gap between germline ends came to 14 bases. CDR3 size: 15 residues. TCRdb redid the calling of the reads with MiXCR, one entry per CDR3 protein. Altogether some 270,000 distinct CDR3 sequences are present, 17% being singletons, with the ten largest covering roughly 50%. In its sample, this clonotype was seen many times. Its antigen remains unknown. The V call is TRBV7-6, the J call TRBJ1-1; the D is unclear. The sequence was collected from a human donor in good health (CMV status not recorded). Some clones in this sample may be carry-over from other donors' samples. Material: CD8+ T cells from PBMCs. The CDR3 reads CASSLTPRAPTEAFF. The CDR3 DNA is TGTGCCAGCAGCTTAACCCCGAGGGCGCCCACTGAAGCTTTCTTT.